What follows is one TCR beta chain and its context. This table comes from immunoSEQ multiplex PCR, and its TCRdb copy is limited to in-frame clones, with some not included. This table has approximately 190,000 clones, about 88% appearing once. V was clipped by 6 bases and J by 10 bases; unmatched bases: 8. From germline, CDR1 is WSHSY and CDR2 SAAADI. This CDR3 spans 13 amino acids. These data are taken from a study of blood T cell repertoires in COVID-19. This receptor was identified in a middle-aged woman in a cohort exposed to, infected with or recovered from COVID-19 (not recorded which). This chain links TRBV10-2 with TRBJ1-4; 7 bases match TRBD1. Sequenced input: PBMCs or T cells enriched from blood (not recorded which). CDR3 DNA: TGCGCCAGCAGCTCCGGGACAGAAGGAAAACTGTTTTTT. It translates to CASSSGTEGKLFF.